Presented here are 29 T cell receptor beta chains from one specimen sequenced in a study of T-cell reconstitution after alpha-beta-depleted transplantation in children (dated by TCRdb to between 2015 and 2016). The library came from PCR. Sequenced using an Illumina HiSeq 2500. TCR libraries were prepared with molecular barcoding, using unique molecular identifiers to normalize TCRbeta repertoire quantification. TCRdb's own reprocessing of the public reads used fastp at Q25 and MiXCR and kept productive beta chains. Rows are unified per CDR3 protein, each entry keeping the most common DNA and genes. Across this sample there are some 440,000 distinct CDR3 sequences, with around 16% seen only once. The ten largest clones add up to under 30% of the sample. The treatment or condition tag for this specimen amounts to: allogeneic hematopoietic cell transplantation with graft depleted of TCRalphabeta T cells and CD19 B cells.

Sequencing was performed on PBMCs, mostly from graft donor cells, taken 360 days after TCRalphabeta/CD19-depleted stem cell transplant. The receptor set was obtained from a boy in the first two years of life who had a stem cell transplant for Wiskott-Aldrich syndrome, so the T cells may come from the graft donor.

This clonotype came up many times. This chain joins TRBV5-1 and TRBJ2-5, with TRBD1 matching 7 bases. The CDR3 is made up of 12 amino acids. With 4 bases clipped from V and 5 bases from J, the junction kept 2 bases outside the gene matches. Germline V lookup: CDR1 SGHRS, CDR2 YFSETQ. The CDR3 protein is CASSLQGETQYF. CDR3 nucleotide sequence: TGCGCCAGCAGCCTACAGGGGGAGACCCAGTACTTC.

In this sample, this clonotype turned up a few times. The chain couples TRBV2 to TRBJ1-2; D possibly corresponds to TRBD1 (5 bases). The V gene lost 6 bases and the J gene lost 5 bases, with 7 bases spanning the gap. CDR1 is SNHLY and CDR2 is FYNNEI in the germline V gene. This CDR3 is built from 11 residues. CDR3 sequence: CASRRQYGYTF. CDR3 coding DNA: TGTGCCAGCAGGCGACAGTATGGCTACACCTTC.

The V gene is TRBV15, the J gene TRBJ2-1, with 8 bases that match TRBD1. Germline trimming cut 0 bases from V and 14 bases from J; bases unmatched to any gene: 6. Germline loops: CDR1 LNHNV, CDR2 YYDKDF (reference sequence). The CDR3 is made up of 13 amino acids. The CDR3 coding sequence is TGTGCCACCAGCAGAGACCTTAGACAGGGGAAGTTCTTC. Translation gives CATSRDLRQGKFF.

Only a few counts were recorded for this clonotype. The CDR3 nucleotides read TGTGCCAGCAGCTGGCGTCCCGGGACAGGGCCCCACGAGCAGTACTTC. Its translation is CASSWRPGTGPHEQYF. The chain combines TRBV7-9 with TRBJ2-7; 9 bases are a match to TRBD1. V trimming: 4 bases; J trimming: 5 bases; junction bases outside the gene matches: 12. CDR1 is SEHNR and CDR2 is FQNEAQ in the germline V gene (reference sequence). The length of the CDR3 is 16 residues.

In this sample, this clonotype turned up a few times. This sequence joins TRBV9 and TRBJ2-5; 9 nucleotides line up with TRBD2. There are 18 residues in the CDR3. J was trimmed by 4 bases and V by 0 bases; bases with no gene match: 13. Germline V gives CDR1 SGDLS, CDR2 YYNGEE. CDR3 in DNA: TGTGCCAGCAGCGTAGGGGCTAGCGGGACCCCTTCCCCAGAGACCCAGTACTTC. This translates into CASSVGASGTPSPETQYF.

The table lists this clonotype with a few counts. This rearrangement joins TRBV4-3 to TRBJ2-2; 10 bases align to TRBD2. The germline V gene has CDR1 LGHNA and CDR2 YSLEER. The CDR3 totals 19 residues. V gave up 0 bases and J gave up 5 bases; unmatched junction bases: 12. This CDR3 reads CASSQDVVRLAGETGELFF. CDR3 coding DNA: TGCGCCAGCAGCCAAGATGTAGTTCGGCTAGCGGGAGAAACCGGGGAGCTGTTTTTT.

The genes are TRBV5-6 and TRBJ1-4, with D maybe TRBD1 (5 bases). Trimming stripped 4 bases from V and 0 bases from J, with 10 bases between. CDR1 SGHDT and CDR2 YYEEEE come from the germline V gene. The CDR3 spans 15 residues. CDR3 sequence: CASSRDSATNEKLFF. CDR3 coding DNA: TGTGCCAGCAGCCGAGACAGTGCAACTAATGAAAAACTGTTTTTT. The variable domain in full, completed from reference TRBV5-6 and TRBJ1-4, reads DAGVTQSPTHLIKTRGQQVTLRCSPKSGHDTVSWYQQALGQGPQFIFQYYEEEERQRGNFPDRFSGHQFPNYSSELNVNALLLGDSALYLCASSRDSATNEKLFFGSGTQLSVL.

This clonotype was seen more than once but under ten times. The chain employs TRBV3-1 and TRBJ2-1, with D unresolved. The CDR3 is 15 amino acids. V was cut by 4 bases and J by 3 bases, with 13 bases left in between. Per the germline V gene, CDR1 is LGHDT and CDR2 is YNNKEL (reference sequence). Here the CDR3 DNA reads TGTGCCAGCAGCCCCGCTTCGACTCTCTACAATGAGCAGTTCTTC. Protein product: CASSPASTLYNEQFF.

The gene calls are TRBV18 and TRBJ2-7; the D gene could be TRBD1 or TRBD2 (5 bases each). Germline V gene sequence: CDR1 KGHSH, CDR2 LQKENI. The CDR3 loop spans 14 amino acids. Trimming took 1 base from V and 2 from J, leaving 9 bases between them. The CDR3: CASSPRDGAYEQYF. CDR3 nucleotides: TGTGCCAGCTCACCACGGGACGGAGCCTACGAGCAGTACTTC.

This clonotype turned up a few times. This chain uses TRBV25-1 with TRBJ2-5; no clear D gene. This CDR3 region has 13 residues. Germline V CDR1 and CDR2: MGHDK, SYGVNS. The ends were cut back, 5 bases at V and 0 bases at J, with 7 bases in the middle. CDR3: CASSYLHQETQYF. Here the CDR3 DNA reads TGTGCCAGCAGTTATCTGCACCAAGAGACCCAGTACTTC.

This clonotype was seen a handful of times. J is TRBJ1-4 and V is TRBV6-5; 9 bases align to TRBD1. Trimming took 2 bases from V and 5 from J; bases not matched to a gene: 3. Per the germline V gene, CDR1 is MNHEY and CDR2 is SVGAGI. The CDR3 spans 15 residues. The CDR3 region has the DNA TGTGCCAGCAGTTACCGGGACAGGGCGAATGAAAAACTGTTTTTT. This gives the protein CASSYRDRANEKLFF.

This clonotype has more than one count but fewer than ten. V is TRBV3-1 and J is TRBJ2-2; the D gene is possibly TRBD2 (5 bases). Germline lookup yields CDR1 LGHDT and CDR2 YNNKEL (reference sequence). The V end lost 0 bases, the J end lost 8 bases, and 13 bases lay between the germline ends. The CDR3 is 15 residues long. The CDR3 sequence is CASSQEAATGGELFF. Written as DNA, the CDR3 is TGTGCCAGCAGCCAAGAAGCGGCGACGGGGGGGGAGCTGTTTTTT. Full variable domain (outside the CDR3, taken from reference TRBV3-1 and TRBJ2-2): DTAVSQTPKYLVTQMGNDKSIKCEQNLGHDTMYWYKQDSKKFLKIMFSYNNKELIINETVPNRFSPKSPDKAHLNLHINSLELGDSAVYFCASSQEAATGGELFFGEGSRLTVL.

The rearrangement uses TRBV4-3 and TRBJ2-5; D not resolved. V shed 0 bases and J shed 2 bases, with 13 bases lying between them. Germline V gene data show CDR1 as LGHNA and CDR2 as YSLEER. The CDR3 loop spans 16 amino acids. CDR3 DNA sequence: TGCGCCAGCAGCCAAGATCACCGATTGGCTCAAGAGACCCAGTACTTC. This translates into CASSQDHRLAQETQYF.

In nucleotides, the CDR3 is TGCGCCAGCCGGGAGTTAGGCACAGATACGCAGTATTTT. This codes for CASRELGTDTQYF. This sequence joins TRBV5-1 and TRBJ2-3; D possibly corresponds to TRBD2 (6 bases). V was shortened by 7 bases and J by 1 base, with 10 bases between the two germline ends. The V gene's germline CDR1 is SGHRS and CDR2 YFSETQ. The CDR3 sequence is 13 residues long.

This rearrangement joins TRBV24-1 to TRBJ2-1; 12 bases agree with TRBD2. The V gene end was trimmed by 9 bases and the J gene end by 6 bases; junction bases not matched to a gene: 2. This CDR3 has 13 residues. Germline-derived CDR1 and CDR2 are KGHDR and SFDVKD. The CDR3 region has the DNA TGTGCCACCGGACTAGCGGGAATCAATGAGCAGTTCTTC. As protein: CATGLAGINEQFF.

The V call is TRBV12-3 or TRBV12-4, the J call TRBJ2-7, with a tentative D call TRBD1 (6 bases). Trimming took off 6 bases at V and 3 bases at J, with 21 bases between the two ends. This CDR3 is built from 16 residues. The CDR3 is CASSVTSLDSNYEQYF. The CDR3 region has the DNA TGTGCCAGCAGCGTAACATCCCTGGACAGCAACTACGAGCAGTACTTC.

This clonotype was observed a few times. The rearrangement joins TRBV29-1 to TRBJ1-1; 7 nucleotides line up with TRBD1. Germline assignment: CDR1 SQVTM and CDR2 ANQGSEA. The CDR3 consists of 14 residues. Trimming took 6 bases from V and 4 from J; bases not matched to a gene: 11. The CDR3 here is CSVQGERRTTEAFF. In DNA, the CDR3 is TGCAGCGTCCAGGGGGAGAGGCGGACCACTGAAGCTTTCTTT.

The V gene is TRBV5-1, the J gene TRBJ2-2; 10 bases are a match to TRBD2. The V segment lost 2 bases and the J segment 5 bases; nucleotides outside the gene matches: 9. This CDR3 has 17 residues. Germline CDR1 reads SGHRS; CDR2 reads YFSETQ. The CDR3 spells CASSFRPSGGPTGELFF. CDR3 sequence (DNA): TGCGCCAGCAGCTTTCGACCTAGCGGGGGACCTACCGGGGAGCTGTTTTTT.

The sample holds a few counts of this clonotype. CDR3 coding DNA: TGCAGCGTTAGGCACAATGAGCAGTTCTTC. Protein: CSVRHNEQFF. The gene calls are TRBV29-1 and TRBJ2-1; D remains unclear. Germline CDR1 reads SQVTM; CDR2 reads ANQGSEA. V lost 5 bases and J 5 bases, leaving 4 bases between the germline ends. The CDR3 is 10 residues long.

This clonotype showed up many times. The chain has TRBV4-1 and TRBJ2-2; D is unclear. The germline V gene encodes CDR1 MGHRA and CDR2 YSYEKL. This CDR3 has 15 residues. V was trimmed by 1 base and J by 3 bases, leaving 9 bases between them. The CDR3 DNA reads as TGCGCCAGCAGCCAAGCTCCAGCCCACACCGGGGAGCTGTTTTTT. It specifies CASSQAPAHTGELFF.

This CDR3 is CASSFGRLQRDREQYF. The CDR3 DNA sequence: TGTGCCAGCAGTTTTGGGCGGTTACAGAGGGATCGCGAGCAGTACTTC. The chain couples TRBV12-3 or TRBV12-4 to TRBJ2-7; D may be TRBD2 (5 bases). Between the trimmed V and J ends, which lost 3 bases and 6 bases, there was a span of 21 bases. CDR3 length: 16 residues.

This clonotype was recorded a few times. CDR3 nucleotides: TGTGCCAGTAGTTTCAGGGGAGTGAACACTGAAGCTTTCTTT. It is translated as CASSFRGVNTEAFF. The chain employs TRBV19 and TRBJ1-1; perhaps TRBD1 as D (6 bases). Deletions cut 5 bases from V and 0 bases from J, with 10 bases between. The CDR3 extends over 14 amino acids. Germline lookup yields CDR1 LNHDA and CDR2 SQIVND (reference sequence).

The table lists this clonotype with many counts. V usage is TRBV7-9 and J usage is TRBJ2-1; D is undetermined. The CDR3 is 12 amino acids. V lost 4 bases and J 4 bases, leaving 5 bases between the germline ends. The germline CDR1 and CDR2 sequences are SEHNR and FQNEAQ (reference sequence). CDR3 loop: CASSSRYNEQFF. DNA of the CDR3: TGTGCCAGCAGCTCCCGATACAATGAGCAGTTCTTC.

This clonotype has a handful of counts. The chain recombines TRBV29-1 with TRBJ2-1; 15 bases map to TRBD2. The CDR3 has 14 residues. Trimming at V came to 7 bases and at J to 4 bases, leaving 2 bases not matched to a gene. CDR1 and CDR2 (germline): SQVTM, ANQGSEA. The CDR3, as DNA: TGCAGCGGGGGACTAGCGGGGGGTTACAATGAGCAGTTCTTC. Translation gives CSGGLAGGYNEQFF.

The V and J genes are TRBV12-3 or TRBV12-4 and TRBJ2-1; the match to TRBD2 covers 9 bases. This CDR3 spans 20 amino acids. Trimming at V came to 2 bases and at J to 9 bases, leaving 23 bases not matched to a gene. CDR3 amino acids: CASSLSTSGRLPLSSAEQFF. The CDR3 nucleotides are TGTGCCAGCAGTTTAAGCACTAGCGGGCGACTACCCCTTTCATCCGCTGAGCAGTTCTTC.

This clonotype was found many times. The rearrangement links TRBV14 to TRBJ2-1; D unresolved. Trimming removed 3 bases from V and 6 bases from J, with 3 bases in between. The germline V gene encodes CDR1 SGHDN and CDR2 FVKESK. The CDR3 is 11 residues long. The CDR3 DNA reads TGTGCCAGCAGCCAGGTCAATGAGCAGTTCTTC. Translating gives CASSQVNEQFF.

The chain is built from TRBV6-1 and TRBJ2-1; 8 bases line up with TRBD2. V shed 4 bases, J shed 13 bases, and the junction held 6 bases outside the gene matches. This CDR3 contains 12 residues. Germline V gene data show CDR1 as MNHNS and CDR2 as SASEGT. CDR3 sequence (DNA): TGTGCCAGCAGTGCCAGCAGCGGGAGACAGTTCTTC. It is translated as CASSASSGRQFF.

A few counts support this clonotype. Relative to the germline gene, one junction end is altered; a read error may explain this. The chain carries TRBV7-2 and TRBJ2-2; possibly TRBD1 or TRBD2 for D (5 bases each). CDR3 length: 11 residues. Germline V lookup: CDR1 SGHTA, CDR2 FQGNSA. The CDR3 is CASSLSRGVVF. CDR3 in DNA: TGTGCCAGCAGCTTGTCCCGGGGCGTGGTTTTT.

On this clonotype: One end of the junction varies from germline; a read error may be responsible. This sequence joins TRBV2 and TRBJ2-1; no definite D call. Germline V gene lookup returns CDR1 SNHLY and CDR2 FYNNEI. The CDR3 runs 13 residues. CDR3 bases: TGTGCCAGCCGTGAGGTCCAGCAGAACGAGCAGTTCTTC. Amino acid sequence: CASREVQQNEQFF.